This TCR beta chain was captured by sequencing in a study of T cell repertoires in cytomegalovirus infection. Broader study findings: HLA-C-restricted CMV-specific TCR beta clonotypes prevailed in the ex vivo response.

A word on this clonotype: The antigen is undetermined.

The CDR3 covers 21 residues. Losses at the gene ends were 2 bases for V and 0 bases for J; bases not matched to a gene: 20. TCRdb ran MiXCR on the reads and lists one entry per CDR3 protein. The data contain around 530,000 distinct CDR3 sequences, approximately 16% of them singletons. The chain links TRBV23-1 to TRBJ2-7; 9 bases agree with TRBD1. TRBV23-1 is reported as an ORF; its role is uncertain. Sequenced sample: CD8+ T cells from PBMCs. The source is a human donor in good health (CMV status not recorded). Some clones in this sample may be carry-over from other donors' samples. CDR3 bases: TGCGCCAGCAGTCAACCCCCCCGCCCAGGACAGGGGCAGGGGAGCTCCTACGAGCAGTACTTC. Protein sequence: CASSQPPRPGQGQGSSYEQYF.